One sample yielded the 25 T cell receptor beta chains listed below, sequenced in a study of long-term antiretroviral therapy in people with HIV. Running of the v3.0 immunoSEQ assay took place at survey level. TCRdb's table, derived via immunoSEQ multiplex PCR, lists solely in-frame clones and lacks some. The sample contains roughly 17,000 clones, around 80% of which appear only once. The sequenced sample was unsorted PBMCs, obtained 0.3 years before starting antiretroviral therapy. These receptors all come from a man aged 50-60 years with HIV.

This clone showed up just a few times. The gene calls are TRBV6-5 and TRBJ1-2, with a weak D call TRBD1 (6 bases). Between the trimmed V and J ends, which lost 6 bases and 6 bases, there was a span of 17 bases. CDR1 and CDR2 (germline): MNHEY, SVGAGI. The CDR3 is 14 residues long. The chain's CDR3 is CASSRATGIHGYTF. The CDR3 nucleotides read TGTGCCAGCAGCCGAGCAACAGGGATTCATGGCTACACCTTC.

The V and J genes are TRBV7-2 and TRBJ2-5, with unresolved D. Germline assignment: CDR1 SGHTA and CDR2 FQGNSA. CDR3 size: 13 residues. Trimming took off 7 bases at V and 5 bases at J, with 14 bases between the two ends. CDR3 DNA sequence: TGTGCCAGCACCCTCGTAGGTCGGGAGACCCAGTACTTC. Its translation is CASTLVGRETQYF.

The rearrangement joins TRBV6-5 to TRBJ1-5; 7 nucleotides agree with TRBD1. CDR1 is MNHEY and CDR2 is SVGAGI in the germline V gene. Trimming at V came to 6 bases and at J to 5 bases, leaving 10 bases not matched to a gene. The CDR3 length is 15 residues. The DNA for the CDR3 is TGTGCCAGCAGGAGGGGGCCGCAGCGGGATCAGCCCCAGCATTTT. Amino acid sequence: CASRRGPQRDQPQHF.

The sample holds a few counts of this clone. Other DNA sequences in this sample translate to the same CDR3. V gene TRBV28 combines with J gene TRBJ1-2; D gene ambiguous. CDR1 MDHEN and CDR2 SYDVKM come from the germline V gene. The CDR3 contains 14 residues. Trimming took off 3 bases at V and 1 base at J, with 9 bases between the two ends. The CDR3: CASSFPRGNYGYTF. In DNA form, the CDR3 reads TGTGCCAGCAGTTTTCCTCGGGGTAACTATGGCTACACCTTC.

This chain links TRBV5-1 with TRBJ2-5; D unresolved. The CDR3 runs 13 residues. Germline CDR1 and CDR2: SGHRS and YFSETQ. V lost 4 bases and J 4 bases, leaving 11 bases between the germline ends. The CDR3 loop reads CASSTMGPETQYF. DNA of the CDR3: TGCGCCAGCAGCACCATGGGTCCAGAGACCCAGTACTTC.

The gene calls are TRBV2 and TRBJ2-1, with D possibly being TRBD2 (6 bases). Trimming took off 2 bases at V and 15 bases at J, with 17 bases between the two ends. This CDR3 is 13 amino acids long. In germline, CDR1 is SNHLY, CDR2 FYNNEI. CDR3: CASSETTSHPRFF. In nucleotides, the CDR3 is TGTGCCAGCAGTGAAACAACTAGCCACCCGCGGTTCTTC.

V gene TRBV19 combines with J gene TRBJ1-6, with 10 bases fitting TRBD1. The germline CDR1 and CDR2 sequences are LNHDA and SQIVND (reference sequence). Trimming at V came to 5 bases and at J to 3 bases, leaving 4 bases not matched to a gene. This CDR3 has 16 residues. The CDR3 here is CASSRQGANYNSPLHF. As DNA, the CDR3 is TGTGCCAGTAGTCGACAGGGGGCAAACTATAATTCACCCCTCCACTTT.

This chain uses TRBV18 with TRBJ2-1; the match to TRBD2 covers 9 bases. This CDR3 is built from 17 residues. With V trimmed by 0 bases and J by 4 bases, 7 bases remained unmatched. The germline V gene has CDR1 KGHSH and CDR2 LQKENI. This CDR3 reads CASSPPDLAGNYNEQFF. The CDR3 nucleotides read TGTGCCAGCTCACCACCGGATCTAGCGGGGAATTACAATGAGCAGTTCTTC.

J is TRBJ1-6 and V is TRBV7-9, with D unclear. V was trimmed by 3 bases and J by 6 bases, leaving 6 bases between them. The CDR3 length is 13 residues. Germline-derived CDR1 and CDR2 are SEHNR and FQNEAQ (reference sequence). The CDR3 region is CASSFVSNSPLHF. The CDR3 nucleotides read TGTGCCAGCAGCTTCGTTTCTAATTCACCCCTCCACTTT. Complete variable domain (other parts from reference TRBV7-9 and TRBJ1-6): DTGVSQNPRHKITKRGQNVTFRCDPISEHNRLYWYRQTLGQGPEFLTYFQNEAQLEKSRLLSDRFSAERPKGSFSTLEIQRTEQGDSAMYLCASSFVSNSPLHFGNGTRLTVT.

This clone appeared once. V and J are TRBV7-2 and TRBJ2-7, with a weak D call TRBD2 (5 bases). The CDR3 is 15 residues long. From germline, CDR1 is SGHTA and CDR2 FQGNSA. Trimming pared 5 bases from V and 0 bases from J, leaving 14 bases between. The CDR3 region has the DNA TGTGCCAGCAGCCCCCGTGGGGAGAGCTCCTACGAGCAGTACTTC. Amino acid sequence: CASSPRGESSYEQYF.

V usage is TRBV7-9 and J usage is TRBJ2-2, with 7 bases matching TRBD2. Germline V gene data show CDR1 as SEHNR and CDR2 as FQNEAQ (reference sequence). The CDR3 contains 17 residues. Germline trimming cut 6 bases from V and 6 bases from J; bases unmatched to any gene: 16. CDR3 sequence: CASRKRATSWSPGELFF. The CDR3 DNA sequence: TGTGCCAGCAGGAAGAGGGCGACTAGCTGGTCTCCCGGGGAGCTGTTTTTT.

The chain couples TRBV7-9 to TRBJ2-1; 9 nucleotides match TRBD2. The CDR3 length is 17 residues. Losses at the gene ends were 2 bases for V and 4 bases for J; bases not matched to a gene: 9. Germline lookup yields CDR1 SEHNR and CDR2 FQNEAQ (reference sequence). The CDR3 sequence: CASSLPVGTSRYNEQFF. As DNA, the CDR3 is TGTGCCAGCAGCTTACCGGTCGGGACTAGCAGGTACAATGAGCAGTTCTTC.

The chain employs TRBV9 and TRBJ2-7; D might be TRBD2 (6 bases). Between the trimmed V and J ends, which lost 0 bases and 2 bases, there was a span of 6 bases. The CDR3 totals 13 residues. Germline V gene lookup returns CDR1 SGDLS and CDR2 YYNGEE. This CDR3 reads CASSVGLAYEQYF. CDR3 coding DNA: TGTGCCAGCAGCGTAGGACTAGCCTACGAGCAGTACTTC. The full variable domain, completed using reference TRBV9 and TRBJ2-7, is DSGVTQTPKHLITATGQRVTLRCSPRSGDLSVYWYQQSLDQGLQFLIQYYNGEERAKGNILERFSAQQFPDLHSELNLSSLELGDSALYFCASSVGLAYEQYFGPGTRLTVT.

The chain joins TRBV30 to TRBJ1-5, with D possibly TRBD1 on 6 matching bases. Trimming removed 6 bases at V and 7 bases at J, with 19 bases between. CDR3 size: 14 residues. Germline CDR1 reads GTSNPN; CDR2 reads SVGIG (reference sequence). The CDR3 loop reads CACSYRGGGQPQHF. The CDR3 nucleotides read TGTGCCTGTTCTTATCGGGGGGGCGGGCAGCCCCAGCATTTT.

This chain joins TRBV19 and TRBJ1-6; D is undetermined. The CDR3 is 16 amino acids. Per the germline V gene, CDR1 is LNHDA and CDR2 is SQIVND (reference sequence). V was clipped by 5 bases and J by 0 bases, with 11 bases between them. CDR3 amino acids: CASSPSRSSYNSPLHF. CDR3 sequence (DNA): TGTGCCAGTAGTCCTTCCAGGAGCTCCTATAATTCACCCCTCCACTTT.

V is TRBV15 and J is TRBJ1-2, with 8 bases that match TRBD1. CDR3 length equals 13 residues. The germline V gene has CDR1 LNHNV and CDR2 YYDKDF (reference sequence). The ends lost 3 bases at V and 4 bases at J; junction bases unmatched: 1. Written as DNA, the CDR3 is TGTGCCACCAGCAGGGACAGGGTCTATGGCTACACCTTC. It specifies CATSRDRVYGYTF.

The DNA of the CDR3 is TGTGCCAGCAGTTATCAACCGAAGCCTAACTATGGCTACACCTTC. Translating gives CASSYQPKPNYGYTF. This sequence joins TRBV6-5 and TRBJ1-2; D is uncertain. V lost 3 bases, J lost 0 bases, and 11 bases lay in between. The CDR3 has 15 amino acids. Germline-derived CDR1 and CDR2 are MNHEY and SVGAGI.

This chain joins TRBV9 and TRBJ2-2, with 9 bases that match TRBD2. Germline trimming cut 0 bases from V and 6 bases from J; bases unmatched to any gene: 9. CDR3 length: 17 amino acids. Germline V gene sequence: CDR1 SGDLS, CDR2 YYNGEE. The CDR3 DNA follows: TGTGCCAGCAGCGTAGCAGGTCTAGCGGGATTTGCCGGGGAGCTGTTTTTT. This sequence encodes CASSVAGLAGFAGELFF.

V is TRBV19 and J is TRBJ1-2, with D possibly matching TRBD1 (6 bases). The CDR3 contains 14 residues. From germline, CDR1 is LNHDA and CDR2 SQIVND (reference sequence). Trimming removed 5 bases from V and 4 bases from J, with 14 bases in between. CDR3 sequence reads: CASSSDSWTYGYTF. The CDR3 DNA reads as TGTGCCAGTAGTTCGGACAGTTGGACCTATGGCTACACCTTC.

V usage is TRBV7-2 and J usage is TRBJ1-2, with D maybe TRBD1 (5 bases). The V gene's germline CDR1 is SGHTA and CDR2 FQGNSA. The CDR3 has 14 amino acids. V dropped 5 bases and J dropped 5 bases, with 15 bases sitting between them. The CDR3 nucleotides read TGTGCCAGCAGCCTTTCCGGGACGGATTATGGCTACACCTTC. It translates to CASSLSGTDYGYTF. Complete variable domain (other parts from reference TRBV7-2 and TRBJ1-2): GAGVSQSPSNKVTEKGKDVELRCDPISGHTALYWYRQSLGQGLEFLIYFQGNSAPDKSGLPSDRFSAERTGGSVSTLTIQRTQQEDSAVYLCASSLSGTDYGYTFGSGTRLTVV.

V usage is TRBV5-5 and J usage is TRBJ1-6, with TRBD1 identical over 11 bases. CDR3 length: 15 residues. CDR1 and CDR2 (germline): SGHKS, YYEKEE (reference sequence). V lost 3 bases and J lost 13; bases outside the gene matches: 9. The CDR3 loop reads CASSWGTGGINPLHF. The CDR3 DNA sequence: TGTGCCAGCAGCTGGGGGACAGGGGGGATTAATCCCCTCCACTTT.

As DNA, the CDR3 is TGTGCCAGCAGTTCGAATACCCCCTACGAGCAGTACTTC. It yields the protein CASSSNTPYEQYF. This chain joins TRBV6-5 and TRBJ2-7, with D hard to call. CDR1 and CDR2 from the germline V gene are MNHEY and SVGAGI. The length of the CDR3 is 13 residues. V shed 4 bases and J shed 2 bases, with 9 bases lying between them.

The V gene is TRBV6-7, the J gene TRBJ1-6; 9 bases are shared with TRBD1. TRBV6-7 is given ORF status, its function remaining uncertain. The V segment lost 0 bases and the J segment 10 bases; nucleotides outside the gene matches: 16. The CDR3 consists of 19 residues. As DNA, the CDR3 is TGTGCCAGCAGTTACTCGGGCCAAGGACAGGGGAAGGGGCGGTCACCCCTCCACTTT. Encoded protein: CASSYSGQGQGKGRSPLHF.

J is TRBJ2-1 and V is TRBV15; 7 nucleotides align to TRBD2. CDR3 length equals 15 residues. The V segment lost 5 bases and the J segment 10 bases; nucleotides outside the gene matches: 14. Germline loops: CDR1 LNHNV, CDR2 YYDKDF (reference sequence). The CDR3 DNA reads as TGTGCCACCAGCTGGGGAGGGAACCTACCGGGGGAGCAGTTCTTC. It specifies CATSWGGNLPGEQFF.

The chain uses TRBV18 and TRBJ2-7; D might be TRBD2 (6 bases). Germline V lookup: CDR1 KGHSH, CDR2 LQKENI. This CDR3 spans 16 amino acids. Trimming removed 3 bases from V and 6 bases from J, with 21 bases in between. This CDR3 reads CASSPTAGIWSREQYF. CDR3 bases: TGTGCCAGCTCACCTACCGCGGGGATCTGGTCTCGCGAGCAGTACTTC.